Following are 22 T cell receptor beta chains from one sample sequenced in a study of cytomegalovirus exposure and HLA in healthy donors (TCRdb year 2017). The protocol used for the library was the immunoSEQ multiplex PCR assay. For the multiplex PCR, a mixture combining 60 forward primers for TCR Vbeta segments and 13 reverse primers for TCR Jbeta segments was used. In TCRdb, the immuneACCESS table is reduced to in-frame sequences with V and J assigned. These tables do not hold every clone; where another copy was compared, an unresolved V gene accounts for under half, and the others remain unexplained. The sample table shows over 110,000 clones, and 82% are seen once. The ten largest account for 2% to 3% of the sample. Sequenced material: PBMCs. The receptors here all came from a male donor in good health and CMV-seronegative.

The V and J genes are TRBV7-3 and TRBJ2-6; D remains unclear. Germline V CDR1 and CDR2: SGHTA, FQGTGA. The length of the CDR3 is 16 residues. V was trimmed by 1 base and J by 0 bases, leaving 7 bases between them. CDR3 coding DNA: TGTGCCAGCAGCTTAAACAGTCCCTCTGGGGCCAACGTCCTGACTTTC. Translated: CASSLNSPSGANVLTF.

CDR3 nucleotides: TGTGCCAGCAGCTTCCAAGCGGGAAATGCCTACGAGCAGTACTTC. Protein: CASSFQAGNAYEQYF. V is TRBV7-3 and J is TRBJ2-7; 7 bases match TRBD2. The length of the CDR3 is 15 residues. CDR1 is SGHTA and CDR2 is FQGTGA in the germline V gene. Germline trimming cut 3 bases from V and 2 bases from J; bases unmatched to any gene: 7.

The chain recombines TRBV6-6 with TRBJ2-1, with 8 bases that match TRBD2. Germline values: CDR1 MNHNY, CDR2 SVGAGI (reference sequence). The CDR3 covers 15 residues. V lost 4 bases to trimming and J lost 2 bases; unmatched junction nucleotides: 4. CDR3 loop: CASSFSGAPYNEQFF. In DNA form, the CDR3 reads TGTGCCAGCAGTTTTAGCGGGGCTCCCTACAATGAGCAGTTCTTC.

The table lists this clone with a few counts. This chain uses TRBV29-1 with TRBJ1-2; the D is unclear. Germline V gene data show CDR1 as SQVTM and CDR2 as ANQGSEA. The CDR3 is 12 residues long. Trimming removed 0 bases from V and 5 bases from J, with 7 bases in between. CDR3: CSVEDGGYGYTF. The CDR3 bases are TGCAGCGTTGAAGATGGCGGGTATGGCTACACCTTC.

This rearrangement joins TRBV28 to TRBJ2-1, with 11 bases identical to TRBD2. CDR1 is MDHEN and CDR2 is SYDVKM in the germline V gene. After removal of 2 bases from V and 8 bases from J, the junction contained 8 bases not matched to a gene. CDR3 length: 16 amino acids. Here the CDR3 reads CASSLSVASGRYEQFF. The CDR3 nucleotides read TGTGCCAGCAGTTTAAGCGTAGCTAGCGGGAGGTATGAGCAGTTCTTC.

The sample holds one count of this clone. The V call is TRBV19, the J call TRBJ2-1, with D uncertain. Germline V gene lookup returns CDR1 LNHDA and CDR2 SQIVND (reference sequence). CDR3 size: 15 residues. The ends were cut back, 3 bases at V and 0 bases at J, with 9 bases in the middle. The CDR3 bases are TGTGCCAGTAGTATCCTAGTCTCCTCCTACAATGAGCAGTTCTTC. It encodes CASSILVSSYNEQFF.

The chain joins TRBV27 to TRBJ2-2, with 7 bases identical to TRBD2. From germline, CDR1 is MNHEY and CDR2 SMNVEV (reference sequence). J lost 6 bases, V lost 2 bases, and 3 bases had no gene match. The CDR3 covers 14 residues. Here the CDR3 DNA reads TGTGCCAGCAGTTTACGGCGGGAGCCCGGGGAGCTGTTTTTT. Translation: CASSLRREPGELFF.

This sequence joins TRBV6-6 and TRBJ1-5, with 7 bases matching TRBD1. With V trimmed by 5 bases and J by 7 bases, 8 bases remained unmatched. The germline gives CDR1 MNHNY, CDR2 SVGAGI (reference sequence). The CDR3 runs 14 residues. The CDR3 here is CASSTTGAGQPQHF. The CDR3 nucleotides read TGTGCCAGCAGTACTACAGGGGCTGGGCAGCCCCAGCATTTT.

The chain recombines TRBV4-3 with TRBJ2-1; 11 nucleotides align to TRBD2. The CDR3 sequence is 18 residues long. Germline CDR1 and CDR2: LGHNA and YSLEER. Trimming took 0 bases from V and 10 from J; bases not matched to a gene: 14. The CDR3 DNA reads TGCGCCAGCAGCCAAGAGTCGCCCGGGACTAGCGGCCCAGGGGAGCAGTTCTTC. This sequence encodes CASSQESPGTSGPGEQFF.

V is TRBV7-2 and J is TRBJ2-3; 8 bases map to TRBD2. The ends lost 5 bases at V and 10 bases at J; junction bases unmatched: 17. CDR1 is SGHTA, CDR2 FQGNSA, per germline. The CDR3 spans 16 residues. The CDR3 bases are TGTGCCAGCAGCCCACACATGGGTACCTCGGGGGGGGCGCAGTATTTT. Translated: CASSPHMGTSGGAQYF.

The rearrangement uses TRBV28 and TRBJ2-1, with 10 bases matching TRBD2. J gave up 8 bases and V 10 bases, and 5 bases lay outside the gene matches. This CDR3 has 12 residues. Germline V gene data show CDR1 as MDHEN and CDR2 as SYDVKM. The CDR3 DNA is TGTGCCACGGACGGGACTAGCGATGAGCAGTTCTTC. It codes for CATDGTSDEQFF.

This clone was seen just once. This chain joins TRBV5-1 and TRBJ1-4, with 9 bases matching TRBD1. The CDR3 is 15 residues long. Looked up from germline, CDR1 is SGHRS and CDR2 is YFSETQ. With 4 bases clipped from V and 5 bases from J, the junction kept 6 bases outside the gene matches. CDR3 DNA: TGCGCCAGCAGCCTCGGACAGGGGCTAAATGAAAAACTGTTTTTT. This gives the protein CASSLGQGLNEKLFF.

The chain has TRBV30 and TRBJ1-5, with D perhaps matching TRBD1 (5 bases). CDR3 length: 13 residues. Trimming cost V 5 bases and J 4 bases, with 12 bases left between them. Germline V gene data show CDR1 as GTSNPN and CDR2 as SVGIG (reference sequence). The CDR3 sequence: CAWGAAGNQPQHF. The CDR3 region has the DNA TGTGCCTGGGGGGCGGCAGGGAATCAGCCCCAGCATTTT. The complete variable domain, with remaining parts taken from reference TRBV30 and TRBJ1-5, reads SQTIHQWPATLVQPVGSPLSLECTVEGTSNPNLYWYRQAAGRGLQLLFYSVGIGQISSEVPQNLSASRPQDRQFILSSKKLLLSDSGFYLCAWGAAGNQPQHFGDGTRLSIL.

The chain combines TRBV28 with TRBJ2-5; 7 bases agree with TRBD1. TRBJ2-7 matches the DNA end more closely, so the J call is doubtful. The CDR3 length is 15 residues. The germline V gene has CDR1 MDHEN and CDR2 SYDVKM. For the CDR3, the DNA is TGTGCCAGCAGCCTTCCGACAGGGATGTCCTACGAGCAGTACTTC. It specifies CASSLPTGMSYEQYF.

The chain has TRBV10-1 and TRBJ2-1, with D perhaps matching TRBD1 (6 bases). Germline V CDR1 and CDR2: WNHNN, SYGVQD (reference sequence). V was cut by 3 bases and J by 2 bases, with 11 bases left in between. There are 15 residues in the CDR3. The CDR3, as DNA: TGCGCCAGCAGTGAAACAGGGTTAACCTACAATGAGCAGTTCTTC. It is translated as CASSETGLTYNEQFF.

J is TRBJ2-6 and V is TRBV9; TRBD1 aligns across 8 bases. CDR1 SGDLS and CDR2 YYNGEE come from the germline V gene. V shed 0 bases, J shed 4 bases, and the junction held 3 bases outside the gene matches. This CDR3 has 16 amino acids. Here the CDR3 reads CASSVVQGAGANVLTF. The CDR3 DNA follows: TGTGCCAGCAGCGTAGTCCAGGGGGCAGGGGCCAACGTCCTGACTTTC.

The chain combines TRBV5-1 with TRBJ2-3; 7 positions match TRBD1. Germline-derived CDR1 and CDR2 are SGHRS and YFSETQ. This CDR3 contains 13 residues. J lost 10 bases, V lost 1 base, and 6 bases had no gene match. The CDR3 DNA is TGCGCCAGCAGCTTGTCACAGGGGCCCGCGCAGTATTTT. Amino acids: CASSLSQGPAQYF. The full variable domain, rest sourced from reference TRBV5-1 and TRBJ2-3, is KAGVTQTPRYLIKTRGQQVTLSCSPISGHRSVSWYQQTPGQGLQFLFEYFSETQRNKGNFPGRFSGRQFSNSRSEMNVSTLELGDSALYLCASSLSQGPAQYFGPGTRLTVL.

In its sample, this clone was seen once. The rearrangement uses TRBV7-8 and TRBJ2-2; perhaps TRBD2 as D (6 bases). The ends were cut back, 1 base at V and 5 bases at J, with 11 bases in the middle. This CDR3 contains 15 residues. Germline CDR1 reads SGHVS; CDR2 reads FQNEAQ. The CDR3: CASSLGGVRTGELFF. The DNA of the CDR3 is TGTGCCAGCAGCTTAGGCGGGGTCCGGACCGGGGAGCTGTTTTTT.

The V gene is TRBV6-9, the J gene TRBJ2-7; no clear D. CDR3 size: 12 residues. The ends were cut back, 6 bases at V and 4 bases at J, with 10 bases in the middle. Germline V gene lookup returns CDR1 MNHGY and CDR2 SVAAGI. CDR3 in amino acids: CASRPSGYEQYF. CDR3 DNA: TGTGCCAGCAGGCCGTCCGGTTACGAGCAGTACTTC.

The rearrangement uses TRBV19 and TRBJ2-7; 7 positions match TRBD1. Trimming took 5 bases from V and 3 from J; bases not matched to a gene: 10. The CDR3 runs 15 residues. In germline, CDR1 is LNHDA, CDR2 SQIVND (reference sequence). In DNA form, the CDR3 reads TGTGCCAGTAGTGTCGGGACAGATCCTATCTACGAGCAGTACTTC. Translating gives CASSVGTDPIYEQYF.

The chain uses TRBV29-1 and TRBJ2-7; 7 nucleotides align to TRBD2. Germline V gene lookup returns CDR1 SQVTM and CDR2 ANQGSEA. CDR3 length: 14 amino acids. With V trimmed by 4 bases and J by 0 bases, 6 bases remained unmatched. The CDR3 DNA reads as TGCAGCGTTGCTGAGGGCGGGAGCTCCTACGAGCAGTACTTC. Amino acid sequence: CSVAEGGSSYEQYF.

The CDR3 region is CASSMRDRGYGYTF. DNA of the CDR3: TGTGCCAGTAGTATGCGCGACAGGGGCTATGGCTACACCTTC. V usage is TRBV19 and J usage is TRBJ1-2; 8 bases match TRBD1. Trimming cost V 3 bases and J 4 bases; bases outside gene matches: 4. Germline CDR1 LNHDA, CDR2 SQIVND (reference sequence). The CDR3 has 14 amino acids.